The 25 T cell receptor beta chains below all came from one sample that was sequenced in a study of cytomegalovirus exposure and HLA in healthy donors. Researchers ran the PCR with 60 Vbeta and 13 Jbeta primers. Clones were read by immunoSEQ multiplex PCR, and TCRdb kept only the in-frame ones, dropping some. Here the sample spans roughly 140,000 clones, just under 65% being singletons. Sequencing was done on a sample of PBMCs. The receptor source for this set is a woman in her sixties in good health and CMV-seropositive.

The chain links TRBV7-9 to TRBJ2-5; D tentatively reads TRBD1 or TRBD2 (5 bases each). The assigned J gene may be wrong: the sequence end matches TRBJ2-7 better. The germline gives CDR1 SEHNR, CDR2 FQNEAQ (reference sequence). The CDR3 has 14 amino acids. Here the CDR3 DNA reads TGTGCCAGCAGCAGTCCGGTGGGGGCCTACGAGCAGTACTTC. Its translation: CASSSPVGAYEQYF.

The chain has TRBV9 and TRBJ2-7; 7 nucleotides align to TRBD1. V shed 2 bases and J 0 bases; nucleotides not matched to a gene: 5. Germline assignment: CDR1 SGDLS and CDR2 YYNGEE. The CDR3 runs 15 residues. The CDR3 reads CASSVRGTDSYEQYF. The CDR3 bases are TGTGCCAGCAGCGTGAGGGGGACAGACTCCTACGAGCAGTACTTC. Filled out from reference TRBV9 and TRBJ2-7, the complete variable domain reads DSGVTQTPKHLITATGQRVTLRCSPRSGDLSVYWYQQSLDQGLQFLIQYYNGEERAKGNILERFSAQQFPDLHSELNLSSLELGDSALYFCASSVRGTDSYEQYFGPGTRLTVT.

CDR3 amino acids: CASSLGDRASGNTIYF. CDR3 bases: TGCGCCAGCAGCTTGGGGGACAGGGCCTCTGGAAACACCATATATTTT. The chain joins TRBV5-1 to TRBJ1-3, with 9 bases aligning to TRBD1. This CDR3 is 16 amino acids long. V shed 0 bases, J shed 0 bases, and the junction held 1 base outside the gene matches. The germline V gene encodes CDR1 SGHRS and CDR2 YFSETQ. The full variable domain, rest sourced from reference TRBV5-1 and TRBJ1-3, is KAGVTQTPRYLIKTRGQQVTLSCSPISGHRSVSWYQQTPGQGLQFLFEYFSETQRNKGNFPGRFSGRQFSNSRSEMNVSTLELGDSALYLCASSLGDRASGNTIYFGEGSWLTVV.

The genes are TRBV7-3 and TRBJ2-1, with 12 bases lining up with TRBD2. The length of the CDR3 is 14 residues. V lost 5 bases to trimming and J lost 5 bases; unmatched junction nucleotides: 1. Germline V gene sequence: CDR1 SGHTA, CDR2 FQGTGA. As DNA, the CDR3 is TGTGCCAGCAGCGGGACTAGCGGGCACAATGAGCAGTTCTTC. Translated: CASSGTSGHNEQFF.

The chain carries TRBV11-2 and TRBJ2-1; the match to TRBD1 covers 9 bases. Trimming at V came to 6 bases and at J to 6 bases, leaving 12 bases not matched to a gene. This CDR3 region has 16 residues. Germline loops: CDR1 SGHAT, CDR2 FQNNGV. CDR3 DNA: TGTGCCAGCAGACCCCCAACCGGGACAGGGAGCAATGAGCAGTTCTTC. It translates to CASRPPTGTGSNEQFF.

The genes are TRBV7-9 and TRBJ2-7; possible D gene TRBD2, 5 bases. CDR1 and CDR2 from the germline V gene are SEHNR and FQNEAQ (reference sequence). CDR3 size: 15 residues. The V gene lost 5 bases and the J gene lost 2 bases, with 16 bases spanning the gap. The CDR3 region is CASSQVGRLPYEQYF. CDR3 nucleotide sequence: TGTGCCAGCAGCCAGGTGGGTAGACTACCCTACGAGCAGTACTTC.

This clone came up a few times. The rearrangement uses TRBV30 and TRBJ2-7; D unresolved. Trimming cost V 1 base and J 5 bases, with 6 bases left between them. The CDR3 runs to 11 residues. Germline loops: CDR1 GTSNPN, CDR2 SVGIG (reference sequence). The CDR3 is CAWSGEDEQYF. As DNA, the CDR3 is TGTGCCTGGAGTGGAGAAGACGAGCAGTACTTC.

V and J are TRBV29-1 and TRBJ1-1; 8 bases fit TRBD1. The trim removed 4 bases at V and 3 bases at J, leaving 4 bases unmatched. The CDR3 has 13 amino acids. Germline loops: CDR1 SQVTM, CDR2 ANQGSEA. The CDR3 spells CSVARGLDTEAFF. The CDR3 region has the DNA TGCAGCGTTGCCAGGGGGCTTGACACTGAAGCTTTCTTT. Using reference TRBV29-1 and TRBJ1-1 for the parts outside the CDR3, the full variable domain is SAVISQKPSRDICQRGTSLTIQCQVDSQVTMMFWYRQQPGQSLTLIATANQGSEATYESGFVIDKFPISRPNLTFSTLTVSNMSPEDSSIYLCSVARGLDTEAFFGQGTRLTVV.

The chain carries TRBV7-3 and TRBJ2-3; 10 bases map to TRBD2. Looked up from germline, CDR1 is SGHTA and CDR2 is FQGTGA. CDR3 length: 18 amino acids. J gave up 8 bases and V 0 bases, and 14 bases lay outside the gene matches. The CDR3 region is CASSLTGGSGRSGGTQYF. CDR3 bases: TGTGCCAGCAGCTTAACGGGAGGTAGCGGGAGGTCTGGTGGTACGCAGTATTTT.

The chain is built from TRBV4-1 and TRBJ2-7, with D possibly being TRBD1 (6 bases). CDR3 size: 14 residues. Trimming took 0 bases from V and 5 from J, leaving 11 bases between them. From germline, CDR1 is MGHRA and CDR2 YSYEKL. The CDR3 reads CASSQEGARHEQYF. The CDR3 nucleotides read TGCGCCAGCAGCCAAGAGGGGGCGCGGCACGAGCAGTACTTC.

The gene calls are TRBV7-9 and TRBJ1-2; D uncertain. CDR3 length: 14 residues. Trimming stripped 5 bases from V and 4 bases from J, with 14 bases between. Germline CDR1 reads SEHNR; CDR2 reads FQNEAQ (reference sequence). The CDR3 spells CASSVPRRVYGYTF. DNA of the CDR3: TGTGCCAGCAGCGTCCCGAGACGGGTCTATGGCTACACCTTC.

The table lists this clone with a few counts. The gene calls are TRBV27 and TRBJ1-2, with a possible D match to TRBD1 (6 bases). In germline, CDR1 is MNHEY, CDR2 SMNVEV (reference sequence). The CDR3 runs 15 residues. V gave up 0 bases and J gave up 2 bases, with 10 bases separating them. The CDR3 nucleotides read TGTGCCAGCAGTTTATCGGGGGCCCAAAACTATGGCTACACCTTC. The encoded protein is CASSLSGAQNYGYTF.

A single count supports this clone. CDR3 in amino acids: CASSYTAGGTKTQYF. CDR3 coding DNA: TGTGCCAGCAGTTACACAGCGGGAGGGACCAAGACCCAGTACTTC. The chain combines TRBV6-5 with TRBJ2-5; 10 nucleotides agree with TRBD2. Looked up from germline, CDR1 is MNHEY and CDR2 is SVGAGI. The CDR3 sequence is 15 residues long. The V segment lost 2 bases and the J segment 6 bases; nucleotides outside the gene matches: 6.

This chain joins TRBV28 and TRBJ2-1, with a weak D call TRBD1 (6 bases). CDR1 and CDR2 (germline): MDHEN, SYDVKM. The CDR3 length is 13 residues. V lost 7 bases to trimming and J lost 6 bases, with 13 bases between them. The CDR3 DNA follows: TGTGCCAGCATCAGGCCAGGGGTCAATGAGCAGTTCTTC. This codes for CASIRPGVNEQFF.

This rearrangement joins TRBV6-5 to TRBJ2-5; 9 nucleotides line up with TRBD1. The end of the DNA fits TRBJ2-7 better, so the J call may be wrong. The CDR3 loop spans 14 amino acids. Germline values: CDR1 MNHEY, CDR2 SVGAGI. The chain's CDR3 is CASSTPGQGYEQYF. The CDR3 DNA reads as TGTGCCAGCAGTACCCCGGGACAGGGTTACGAGCAGTACTTC.

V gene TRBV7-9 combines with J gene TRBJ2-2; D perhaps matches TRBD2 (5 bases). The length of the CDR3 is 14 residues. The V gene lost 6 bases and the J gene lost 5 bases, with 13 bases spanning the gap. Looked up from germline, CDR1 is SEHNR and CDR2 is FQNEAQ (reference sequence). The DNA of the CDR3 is TGTGCCAGCAGTAGCTCGGGGTTGACCGGGGAGCTGTTTTTT. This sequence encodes CASSSSGLTGELFF.

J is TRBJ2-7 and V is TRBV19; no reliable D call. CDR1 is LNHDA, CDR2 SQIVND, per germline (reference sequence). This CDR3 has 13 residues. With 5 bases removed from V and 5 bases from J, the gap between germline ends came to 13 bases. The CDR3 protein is CASSQNSFNEQYF. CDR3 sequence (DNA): TGTGCCAGTAGTCAAAACAGCTTTAACGAGCAGTACTTC.

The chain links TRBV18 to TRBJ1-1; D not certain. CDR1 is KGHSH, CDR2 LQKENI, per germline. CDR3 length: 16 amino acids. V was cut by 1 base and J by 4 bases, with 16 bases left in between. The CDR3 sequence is CASSPLTALGSTEAFF. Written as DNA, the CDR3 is TGTGCCAGCTCACCACTAACAGCATTGGGGAGCACTGAAGCTTTCTTT. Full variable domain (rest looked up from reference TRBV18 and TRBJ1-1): NAGVMQNPRHLVRRRGQEARLRCSPMKGHSHVYWYRQLPEEGLKFMVYLQKENIIDESGMPKERFSAEFPKEGPSILRIQQVVRGDSAAYFCASSPLTALGSTEAFFGQGTRLTVV.

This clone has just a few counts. CDR3 protein: CASSPPQGLAGVKTQYF. The CDR3, as DNA: TGTGCCAGCTCACCACCTCAGGGGCTAGCGGGAGTCAAGACCCAGTACTTC. V is TRBV18 and J is TRBJ2-5, with 10 bases that match TRBD2. Looked up from germline, CDR1 is KGHSH and CDR2 is LQKENI. The V and J ends lost 0 bases and 6 bases, in that order; junction bases with no gene match: 10. The CDR3 sequence is 17 residues long.

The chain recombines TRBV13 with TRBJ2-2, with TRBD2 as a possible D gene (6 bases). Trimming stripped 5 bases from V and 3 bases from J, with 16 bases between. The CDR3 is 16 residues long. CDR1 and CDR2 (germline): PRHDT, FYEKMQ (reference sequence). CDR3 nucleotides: TGTGCCAGCAGCGGGGTGGAGCCGGGGGACACCGGGGAGCTGTTTTTT. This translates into CASSGVEPGDTGELFF.

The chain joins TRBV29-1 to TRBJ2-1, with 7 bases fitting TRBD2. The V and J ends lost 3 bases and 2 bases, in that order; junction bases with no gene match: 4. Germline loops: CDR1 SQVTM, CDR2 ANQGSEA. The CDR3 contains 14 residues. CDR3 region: CSVDAGDAYNEQFF. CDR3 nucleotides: TGCAGCGTTGACGCGGGGGACGCCTACAATGAGCAGTTCTTC.

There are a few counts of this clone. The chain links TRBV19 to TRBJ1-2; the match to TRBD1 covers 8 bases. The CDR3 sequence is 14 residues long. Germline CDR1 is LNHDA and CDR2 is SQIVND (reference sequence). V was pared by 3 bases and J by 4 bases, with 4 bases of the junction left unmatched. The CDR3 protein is CASSMGDRFYGYTF. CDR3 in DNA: TGTGCCAGTAGTATGGGGGACAGGTTCTATGGCTACACCTTC.

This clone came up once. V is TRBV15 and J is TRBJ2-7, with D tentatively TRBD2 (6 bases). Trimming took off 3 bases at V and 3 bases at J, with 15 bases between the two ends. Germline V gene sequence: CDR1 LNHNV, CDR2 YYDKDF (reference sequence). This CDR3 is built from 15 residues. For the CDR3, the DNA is TGTGCCACCAGCAGCGGGGACGCGGGAAACTACGAGCAGTACTTC. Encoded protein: CATSSGDAGNYEQYF.

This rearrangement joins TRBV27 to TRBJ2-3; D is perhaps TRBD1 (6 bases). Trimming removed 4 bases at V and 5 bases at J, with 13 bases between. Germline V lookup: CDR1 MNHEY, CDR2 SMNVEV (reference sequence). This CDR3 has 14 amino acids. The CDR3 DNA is TGTGCCAGCAGTTCTATCCAACAGGGAGATACGCAGTATTTT. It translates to CASSSIQQGDTQYF.

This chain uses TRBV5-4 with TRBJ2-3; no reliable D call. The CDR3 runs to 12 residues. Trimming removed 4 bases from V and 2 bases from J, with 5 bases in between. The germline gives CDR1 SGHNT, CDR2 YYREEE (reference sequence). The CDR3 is CASSLTTDTQYF. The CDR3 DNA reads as TGTGCCAGCAGCCTAACCACAGATACGCAGTATTTT.